This T cell receptor beta chain is from a study of CD8+ T cells in alopecia areata. Notes on the study in general: Scalp clonality and expanded CD8+ clones among the top 100 were significantly decreased by tofacitinib. More clonal than normal scalp was lesional scalp, particularly alopecia totalis/universalis. While tofacitinib was given, many expanded lesional clones persisted in scalp and blood. Uncertainty remains about how baseline CD8+ expansion links to response, with one nonresponder.

In each case, RNA was isolated and then reverse transcribed into cDNA as the sequencing template. The data were produced by immunoSEQ multiplex PCR, yet TCRdb's version contains in-frame clones alone and is incomplete. Here the sample spans about 160,000 clones, roughly 65% being singletons. Indicated treatment: oral pan-JAK inhibitor, 5-10 mg twice daily. Germline values: CDR1 MGHDK, CDR2 SYGVNS. Trimming cost V 6 bases and J 3 bases, with 9 bases left between them. The CDR3 covers 12 residues. In regard to this clone: Its target is unknown. Other DNA sequences in this sample translate to the same CDR3.

The rearrangement links TRBV25-1 to TRBJ2-7; D possibly corresponds to TRBD1 (5 bases). The clonotype was recovered from a human donor with alopecia areata. The source was CD4+ T cells sorted from blood, collected at week 4, from a patient treated with tofacitinib. DNA for the CDR3: TGTGCCAGCAGCCCTACAGGCTACGAGCAGTACTTC. Translated: CASSPTGYEQYF.